A single sample is the source of the 4 T cell receptor beta chains below, sequenced in a study of blood T cells in healthy people across ages. It was with a sample-barcoded 5' primer and a J-beta primer mix that a second PCR of about 7 to 12 cycles was run. One entry per CDR3 protein, called by TCRdb with MiXCR from the 5' RACE reads. The sample consists of 630,000 or so distinct CDR3 sequences, roughly 30% of them appearing once. Sequencing used blood. The receptors shown here come from a woman aged 80 or over in good health.

On this clonotype itself: This clone may be a read error of a much larger clone one base away. As DNA, the CDR3 is TGTGCCAGCAGCTTAAGTCAGTTCCCCTACAATGAGCAGTACTTC. Its protein product is CASSLSQFPYNEQYF. The gene calls are TRBV7-3 and TRBJ2-7; D uncertain. CDR3 size: 15 residues. Trimming took 1 base from V and 7 from J, leaving 17 bases between them. Germline V gene lookup returns CDR1 SGHTA and CDR2 FQGTGA.

The gene calls are TRBV27 and TRBJ2-7, with a possible D match to TRBD2 (6 bases). Per germline, CDR1 MNHEY and CDR2 SMNVEV (reference sequence). The CDR3 consists of 13 residues. The CDR3 DNA is TGTGTCAGGAGGGTTGGGGCCTCCTACGAGCAGTACTTC. It translates to CVRRVGASYEQYF.

Comments on this clonotype: A junction boundary mismatches the germline segment, possibly from a read error. The chain recombines TRBV7-2 with TRBJ2-5; 9 bases agree with TRBD1. This CDR3 comprises 12 residues. Germline V gene sequence: CDR1 SGHTA, CDR2 FQGNSA. The CDR3 sequence: CASSYLGGQGSF. DNA of the CDR3: TGTGCCAGCAGCTACCTCGGAGGACAGGGGAGCTTC.

This clonotype was picked up a small number of times. The chain is built from TRBV12-3 or TRBV12-4 and TRBJ2-2, with a tentative D call TRBD2 (5 bases). CDR3 length: 12 amino acids. Trimming shortened V by 8 bases and J by 6 bases, and 10 bases separated the two germline ends. The DNA for the CDR3 is TGTGCCAGCTCCACGGAGGCCGGGGAGCTGTTTTTT. This codes for CASSTEAGELFF.